This entry lists 32 T cell receptor beta chains sequenced from one sample in a study of chemoradiotherapy in HPV16-positive cancers. This table comes from immunoSEQ multiplex PCR, and its TCRdb copy is limited to in-frame clones, with some not included. This table has about 24,000 clones, approximately 93% appearing once. Specimen collection occurred from a patient who underwent chemoradiotherapy. Receptors were obtained from a human donor with HPV-associated anogenital cancer.

J is TRBJ2-5 and V is TRBV5-4; possibly TRBD2 for D (5 bases). The CDR3 is made up of 13 amino acids. Trimming removed 4 bases at V and 5 bases at J, with 12 bases between. CDR1 and CDR2 from the germline V gene are SGHNT and YYREEE (reference sequence). The CDR3 here is CASSPRSGETQYF. The CDR3 nucleotides are TGTGCCAGCAGCCCTCGTTCGGGGGAGACCCAGTACTTC.

The CDR3 nucleotides are TGTGCCAGCAGGGGGGGCTCAAGGGGAGAGACCCAGTACTTC. Translation: CASRGGSRGETQYF. The genes are TRBV2 and TRBJ2-5, with D perhaps assigned TRBD1 or TRBD2 (6 bases each). Trimming stripped 6 bases from V and 4 bases from J, with 15 bases between. CDR1 is SNHLY, CDR2 FYNNEI, per germline. The CDR3 covers 14 residues. The full variable domain, rest sourced from reference TRBV2 and TRBJ2-5, is EPEVTQTPSHQVTQMGQEVILRCVPISNHLYFYWYRQILGQKVEFLVSFYNNEISEKSEIFDDQFSVERPDGSNFTLKIRSTKLEDSAMYFCASRGGSRGETQYFGPGTRLLVL.

The V gene is TRBV2, the J gene TRBJ1-5; 9 nucleotides agree with TRBD1. This CDR3 is 13 amino acids long. V was clipped by 6 bases and J by 6 bases; unmatched bases: 3. Germline CDR1 and CDR2: SNHLY and FYNNEI. The CDR3 DNA reads TGTGCCAGCAGAGGGACAGGGAGTCAGCCCCAGCATTTT. This sequence encodes CASRGTGSQPQHF. The full variable domain, rest sourced from reference TRBV2 and TRBJ1-5, is EPEVTQTPSHQVTQMGQEVILRCVPISNHLYFYWYRQILGQKVEFLVSFYNNEISEKSEIFDDQFSVERPDGSNFTLKIRSTKLEDSAMYFCASRGTGSQPQHFGDGTRLSIL.

This clone appeared a few times. The chain links TRBV4-2 to TRBJ2-7, with TRBD2 identical over 7 bases. The CDR3 sequence is 16 residues long. Germline CDR1 is LGHNA and CDR2 is YNFKEQ. Trimming cost V 0 bases and J 0 bases; bases outside gene matches: 5. CDR3 protein: CASSQEGSGASYEQYF. CDR3 coding DNA: TGTGCCAGCAGCCAAGAAGGAAGCGGGGCCTCCTACGAGCAGTACTTC.

V gene TRBV4-1 combines with J gene TRBJ2-7, with D tentatively TRBD2 (5 bases). CDR1 is MGHRA, CDR2 YSYEKL, per germline. V lost 1 base, J lost 0 bases, and 10 bases lay in between. This CDR3 has 15 residues. The DNA of the CDR3 is TGCGCCAGCAGCCAAGGGGAGAGACGCTCCTACGAGCAGTACTTC. This gives the protein CASSQGERRSYEQYF.

The chain has TRBV21-1 and TRBJ2-5. TRBV21-1 is a pseudogene locus. This CDR3 region has 13 residues. The CDR3, as DNA: TGTGCCAGCAGCAAAGCCCAAGGGGAGACCCAGTACTTC. It is translated as CASSKAQGETQYF.

This chain links TRBV5-1 with TRBJ2-3; TRBD2 matches at 11 bases. CDR3 size: 17 residues. J gave up 4 bases and V 0 bases, and 7 bases lay outside the gene matches. Germline CDR1 is SGHRS and CDR2 is YFSETQ. The CDR3 sequence is CASSLETSGVGADTQYF. The CDR3 nucleotides read TGCGCCAGCAGCTTGGAGACTAGCGGGGTTGGGGCAGATACGCAGTATTTT.

The V call is TRBV5-5, the J call TRBJ2-7; D is ambiguous. This CDR3 is 14 amino acids long. The V end lost 2 bases, the J end lost 3 bases, and 12 bases lay between the germline ends. Germline-derived CDR1 and CDR2 are SGHKS and YYEKEE (reference sequence). The DNA of the CDR3 is TGTGCCAGCAGCTTAGGTCAGAGCTTCTACGAGCAGTACTTC. It encodes CASSLGQSFYEQYF.

The chain carries TRBV6-4 and TRBJ1-2; D gene ambiguous. Between the trimmed V and J ends, which lost 1 base and 8 bases, there was a span of 14 bases. Germline V gives CDR1 MRHNA, CDR2 SNTAGT. CDR3 length equals 14 residues. The CDR3 here is CASSDLHRRSGYTF. CDR3 DNA: TGTGCCAGCAGTGACTTACACCGACGGTCGGGCTACACCTTC.

The chain carries TRBV28 and TRBJ1-5, with TRBD1 matching over 7 bases. The V gene end was trimmed by 3 bases and the J gene end by 7 bases; junction bases not matched to a gene: 9. Germline CDR1 and CDR2: MDHEN and SYDVKM. The CDR3 is made up of 15 amino acids. The CDR3, as DNA: TGTGCCAGCAGTTTGGATACAGGGGCGGGACAGCCCCAGCATTTT. It is translated as CASSLDTGAGQPQHF.

This chain links TRBV5-1 with TRBJ2-5, with unresolved D. The germline gives CDR1 SGHRS, CDR2 YFSETQ. V was cut by 3 bases and J by 4 bases, with 10 bases left in between. The CDR3 covers 13 residues. The CDR3 coding sequence is TGCGCCAGCAGCTCGAGCGTGCGAGAGACCCAGTACTTC. This sequence encodes CASSSSVRETQYF.

The chain employs TRBV5-1 and TRBJ2-7; 7 bases line up with TRBD2. The CDR3 length is 15 residues. Germline CDR1 reads SGHRS; CDR2 reads YFSETQ. Trimming took 0 bases from V and 2 from J; bases not matched to a gene: 5. CDR3 coding DNA: TGCGCCAGCAGCTTGGCAGCTAGCGGTACCTACGAGCAGTACTTC. Its translation is CASSLAASGTYEQYF.

The chain has TRBV7-2 and TRBJ1-5, with no clear D. Germline V gene sequence: CDR1 SGHTA, CDR2 FQGNSA. Trimming stripped 5 bases from V and 5 bases from J, with 10 bases between. The CDR3 is made up of 13 amino acids. The CDR3 DNA reads TGTGCCAGCAGCCCCGCGGGCTATCAGCCCCAGCATTTT. Its protein is CASSPAGYQPQHF.

The gene calls are TRBV5-1 and TRBJ2-5, with 7 bases fitting TRBD2. Unmatched junction bases numbered 11, after V lost 10 bases and J lost 5 bases. This CDR3 has 13 amino acids. The germline CDR1 and CDR2 sequences are SGHRS and YFSETQ. CDR3 in DNA: TGCGCCTCCCAGCGGGACGGGAGGGAGACCCAGTACTTC. Protein product: CASQRDGRETQYF.

The CDR3 DNA reads TGTGCCAGCATGATGACAGGCAAGCCCTACGAGCAGTACTTC. Its translation: CASMMTGKPYEQYF. The chain joins TRBV6-1 to TRBJ2-7; possible D gene TRBD1, 6 bases. The ends were cut back, 7 bases at V and 2 bases at J, with 15 bases in the middle. Germline V gene sequence: CDR1 MNHNS, CDR2 SASEGT. The CDR3 has 14 amino acids.

This chain connects TRBV6-5 to TRBJ2-2, with 7 bases identical to TRBD1. With 3 bases clipped from V and 1 base from J, the junction kept 5 bases outside the gene matches. This CDR3 spans 16 amino acids. Germline assignment: CDR1 MNHEY and CDR2 SVGAGI. CDR3 loop: CASSYFRTGNTGELFF. In DNA, the CDR3 is TGTGCCAGCAGTTATTTTAGGACAGGGAACACCGGGGAGCTGTTTTTT.

The CDR3 reads CAWKVSFYNSPLHF. The CDR3 DNA reads as TGTGCCTGGAAGGTGTCTTTTTATAATTCACCCCTCCACTTT. The chain employs TRBV30 and TRBJ1-6; no clear D gene. V gave up 4 bases and J gave up 4 bases, with 11 bases separating them. Looked up from germline, CDR1 is GTSNPN and CDR2 is SVGIG (reference sequence). The CDR3 spans 14 residues.

The rearrangement uses TRBV27 and TRBJ2-2, with 8 bases aligning to TRBD1. Germline assignment: CDR1 MNHEY and CDR2 SMNVEV (reference sequence). Trimming at V came to 4 bases and at J to 3 bases, leaving 1 base not matched to a gene. This CDR3 has 14 residues. Here the CDR3 DNA reads TGTGCCAGCAGTTGGACAGGGTACACCGGGGAGCTGTTTTTT. Protein: CASSWTGYTGELFF.

This chain's CDR3 is CATRPGLAGRQYF. CDR3 sequence (DNA): TGTGCCACCCGCCCGGGACTAGCGGGGAGACAGTACTTC. The chain uses TRBV19 and TRBJ2-5; TRBD2 matches 13 bases. CDR1 and CDR2 from the germline V gene are LNHDA and SQIVND (reference sequence). With 10 bases clipped from V and 11 bases from J, the junction kept 10 bases outside the gene matches. This CDR3 is 13 amino acids long.

The V gene is TRBV7-8, the J gene TRBJ2-3; tentatively, D is TRBD2 (5 bases). This CDR3 is built from 16 residues. Trimming cost V 5 bases and J 0 bases, with 15 bases left between them. Germline lookup yields CDR1 SGHVS and CDR2 FQNEAQ. The CDR3 loop reads CASSQRQRSSTDTQYF. DNA for the CDR3: TGTGCCAGCAGCCAGAGGCAGCGGTCTAGCACAGATACGCAGTATTTT.

The rearrangement joins TRBV7-2 to TRBJ2-3; perhaps TRBD1 as D (6 bases). CDR3 length equals 17 residues. CDR1 SGHTA and CDR2 FQGNSA come from the germline V gene. V gave up 3 bases and J gave up 4 bases, with 20 bases separating them. The CDR3 sequence is CASSLEDRSSGADTQYF. In nucleotides, the CDR3 is TGTGCCAGCAGCTTGGAAGACAGGTCTAGTGGGGCAGATACGCAGTATTTT. Based on the CDR3 plus reference TRBV7-2 and TRBJ2-3, the full variable domain is GAGVSQSPSNKVTEKGKDVELRCDPISGHTALYWYRQSLGQGLEFLIYFQGNSAPDKSGLPSDRFSAERTGGSVSTLTIQRTQQEDSAVYLCASSLEDRSSGADTQYFGPGTRLTVL.

The rearrangement links TRBV29-1 to TRBJ2-7; D may be TRBD1 (6 bases). There are 11 residues in the CDR3. Trimming took 6 bases from V and 3 from J, leaving 9 bases between them. Looked up from germline, CDR1 is SQVTM and CDR2 is ANQGSEA. The CDR3 spells CSVQQGYEQYF. In DNA form, the CDR3 reads TGCAGCGTACAACAGGGCTACGAGCAGTACTTC.

The chain carries TRBV5-4 and TRBJ1-2, with D possibly TRBD1 on 5 matching bases. This CDR3 has 15 amino acids. V was clipped by 2 bases and J by 2 bases, with 13 bases between them. Germline assignment: CDR1 SGHNT and CDR2 YYREEE (reference sequence). The CDR3: CASSLLAGQNYGYTF. The CDR3 DNA is TGTGCCAGCAGCTTACTGGCAGGGCAGAACTATGGCTACACCTTC.

The rearrangement links TRBV5-1 to TRBJ2-1; 11 positions match TRBD1. CDR1 is SGHRS and CDR2 is YFSETQ in the germline V gene. Germline trimming cut 4 bases from V and 0 bases from J; bases unmatched to any gene: 18. The CDR3 is made up of 21 amino acids. This CDR3 reads CASSPGTGGLGTTGSYNEQFF. CDR3 sequence (DNA): TGCGCCAGCAGCCCGGGGACAGGGGGTTTGGGTACAACCGGCTCCTACAATGAGCAGTTCTTC. The full variable domain, rest sourced from reference TRBV5-1 and TRBJ2-1, is KAGVTQTPRYLIKTRGQQVTLSCSPISGHRSVSWYQQTPGQGLQFLFEYFSETQRNKGNFPGRFSGRQFSNSRSEMNVSTLELGDSALYLCASSPGTGGLGTTGSYNEQFFGPGTRLTVL.

The V gene is TRBV11-2, the J gene TRBJ2-7; TRBD1 matches 8 bases. The ends lost 5 bases at V and 0 bases at J; junction bases unmatched: 6. CDR1 is SGHAT and CDR2 is FQNNGV in the germline V gene. This CDR3 comprises 15 residues. In nucleotides, the CDR3 is TGTGCCAGCAGCCAGCCGCAGGGGGCCTCCTACGAGCAGTACTTC. It is translated as CASSQPQGASYEQYF.

V usage is TRBV4-1 and J usage is TRBJ1-2, with 7 positions matching TRBD1. Per germline, CDR1 MGHRA and CDR2 YSYEKL. CDR3 size: 14 residues. The junction had 4 bases not matched to a gene; V was cut back by 2 bases and J by 4 bases. CDR3 DNA: TGCGCCAGCAGCCAACTGGGACAGATCTATGGCTACACCTTC. Residues: CASSQLGQIYGYTF.

This clone was observed a single time. The chain has TRBV19 and TRBJ1-5; weak D call: TRBD1 (6 bases). CDR1 is LNHDA and CDR2 is SQIVND in the germline V gene (reference sequence). This CDR3 spans 17 amino acids. V lost 5 bases to trimming and J lost 4 bases, with 21 bases between them. Written as DNA, the CDR3 is TGTGCCAGTAGTCTCCCGCCGGGCGCTCAGGGGAATCAGCCCCAGCATTTT. Protein product: CASSLPPGAQGNQPQHF.

The gene calls are TRBV9 and TRBJ1-5, with a tentative D call TRBD1 (6 bases). Germline V gene lookup returns CDR1 SGDLS and CDR2 YYNGEE. The V gene lost 0 bases and the J gene lost 3 bases, with 22 bases spanning the gap. The CDR3 is 19 amino acids. The CDR3 coding sequence is TGTGCCAGCAGCGTAGTCCTAGGGGGTTACACTCTCGCCAATCAGCCCCAGCATTTT. Protein: CASSVVLGGYTLANQPQHF. Based on the CDR3 plus reference TRBV9 and TRBJ1-5, the full variable domain is DSGVTQTPKHLITATGQRVTLRCSPRSGDLSVYWYQQSLDQGLQFLIQYYNGEERAKGNILERFSAQQFPDLHSELNLSSLELGDSALYFCASSVVLGGYTLANQPQHFGDGTRLSIL.

The rearrangement uses TRBV14 and TRBJ2-1; weak D call: TRBD1 (5 bases). Trimming took 1 base from V and 13 from J, leaving 20 bases between them. The CDR3 spans 15 residues. CDR1 is SGHDN and CDR2 is FVKESK in the germline V gene. The CDR3 nucleotides are TGTGCCAGCAGCCAAGGCAGGGCCCCCCCGGGTGGTCAGTTCTTC. Protein: CASSQGRAPPGGQFF.

In DNA form, the CDR3 reads TGCGCCAGCAGCATGGGGACAGGGGACTATGGCTACACCTTC. This gives the protein CASSMGTGDYGYTF. The V and J genes are TRBV5-1 and TRBJ1-2; 10 nucleotides align to TRBD1. CDR3 length equals 14 residues. V shed 4 bases, J shed 3 bases, and the junction held 3 bases outside the gene matches. Looked up from germline, CDR1 is SGHRS and CDR2 is YFSETQ.

The rearrangement uses TRBV19 and TRBJ2-7; the D is unclear. V was trimmed by 7 bases and J by 4 bases, leaving 14 bases between them. CDR3 length equals 13 residues. CDR1 LNHDA and CDR2 SQIVND come from the germline V gene (reference sequence). The CDR3 coding sequence is TGTGCCAGTACTCCAGGACCAGGATACGAGCAGTACTTC. Protein sequence: CASTPGPGYEQYF.

This clone was seen a handful of times. This chain connects TRBV11-2 to TRBJ1-5; D remains unclear. Trimming stripped 5 bases from V and 4 bases from J, with 6 bases between. This CDR3 contains 12 residues. CDR1 is SGHAT and CDR2 is FQNNGV in the germline V gene. Here the CDR3 reads CASSKINQPQHF. The CDR3 coding sequence is TGTGCCAGCAGCAAAATAAATCAGCCCCAGCATTTT.